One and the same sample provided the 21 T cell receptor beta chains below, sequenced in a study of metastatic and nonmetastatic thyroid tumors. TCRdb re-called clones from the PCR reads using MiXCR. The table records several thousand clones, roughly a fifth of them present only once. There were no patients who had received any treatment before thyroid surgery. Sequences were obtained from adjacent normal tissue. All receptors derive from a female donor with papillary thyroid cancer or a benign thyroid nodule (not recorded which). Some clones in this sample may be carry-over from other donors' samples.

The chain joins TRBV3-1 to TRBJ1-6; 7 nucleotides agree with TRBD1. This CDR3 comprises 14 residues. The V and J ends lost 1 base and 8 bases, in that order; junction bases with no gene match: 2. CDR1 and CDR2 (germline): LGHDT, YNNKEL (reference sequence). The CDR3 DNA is TGTGCCAGCAGCCAAGGGACAGGTGATTCACCCCTCCACTTT. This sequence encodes CASSQGTGDSPLHF.

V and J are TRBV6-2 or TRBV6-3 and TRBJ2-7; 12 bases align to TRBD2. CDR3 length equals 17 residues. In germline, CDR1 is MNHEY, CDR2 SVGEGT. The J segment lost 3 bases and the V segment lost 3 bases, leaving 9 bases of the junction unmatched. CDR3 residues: CASSYRTSGKLNYEQYF. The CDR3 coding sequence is TGTGCCAGCAGTTATCGGACTAGCGGGAAATTAAACTACGAGCAGTACTTC.

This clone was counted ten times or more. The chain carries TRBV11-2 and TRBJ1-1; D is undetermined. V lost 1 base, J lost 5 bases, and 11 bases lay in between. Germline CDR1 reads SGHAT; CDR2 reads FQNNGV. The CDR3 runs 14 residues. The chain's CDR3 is CASSLAWGWTEAFF. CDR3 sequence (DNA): TGTGCCAGCAGCTTAGCCTGGGGTTGGACTGAAGCTTTCTTT.

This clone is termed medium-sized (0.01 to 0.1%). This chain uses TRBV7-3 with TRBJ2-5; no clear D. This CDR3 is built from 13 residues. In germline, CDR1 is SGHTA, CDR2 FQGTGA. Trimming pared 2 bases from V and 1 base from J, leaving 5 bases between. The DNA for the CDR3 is TGTGCCAGCAGCTTACAAGGCCAAGAGACCCAGTACTTC. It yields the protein CASSLQGQETQYF.

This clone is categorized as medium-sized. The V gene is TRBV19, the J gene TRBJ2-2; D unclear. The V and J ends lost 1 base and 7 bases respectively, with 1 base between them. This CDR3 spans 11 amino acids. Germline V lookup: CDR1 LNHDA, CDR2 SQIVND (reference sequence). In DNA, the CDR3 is TGTGCCAGTAGTATAGTCGGGGAGCTGTTTTTT. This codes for CASSIVGELFF.

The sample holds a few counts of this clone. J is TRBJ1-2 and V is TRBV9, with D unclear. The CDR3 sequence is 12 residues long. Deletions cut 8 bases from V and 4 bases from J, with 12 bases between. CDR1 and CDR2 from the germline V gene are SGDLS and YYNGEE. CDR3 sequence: CASSPEIYGYTF. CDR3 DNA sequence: TGTGCCAGTTCTCCTGAAATCTATGGCTACACCTTC.

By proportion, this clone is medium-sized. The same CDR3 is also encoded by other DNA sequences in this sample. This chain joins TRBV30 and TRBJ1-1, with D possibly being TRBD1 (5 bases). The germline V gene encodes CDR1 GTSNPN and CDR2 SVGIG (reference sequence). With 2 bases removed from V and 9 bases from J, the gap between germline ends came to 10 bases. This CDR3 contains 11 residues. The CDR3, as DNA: TGTGCCTGGAGTTTACGGGACCAAGCTTTCTTT. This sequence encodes CAWSLRDQAFF.

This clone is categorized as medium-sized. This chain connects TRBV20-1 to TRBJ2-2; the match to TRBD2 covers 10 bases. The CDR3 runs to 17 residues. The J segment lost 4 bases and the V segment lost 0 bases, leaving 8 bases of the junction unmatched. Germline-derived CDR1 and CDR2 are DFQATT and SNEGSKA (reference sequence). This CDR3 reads CSARDAGSSGSTGELFF. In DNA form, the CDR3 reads TGCAGTGCTAGAGACGCCGGGTCTAGCGGGAGCACCGGGGAGCTGTTTTTT.

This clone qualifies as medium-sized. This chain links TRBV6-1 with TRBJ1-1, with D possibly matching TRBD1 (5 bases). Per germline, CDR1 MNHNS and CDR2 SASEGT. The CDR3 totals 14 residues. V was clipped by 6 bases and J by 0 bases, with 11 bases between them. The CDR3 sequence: CASSPGRLNTEAFF. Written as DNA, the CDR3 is TGTGCCAGCAGCCCGGGACGGCTGAACACTGAAGCTTTCTTT.

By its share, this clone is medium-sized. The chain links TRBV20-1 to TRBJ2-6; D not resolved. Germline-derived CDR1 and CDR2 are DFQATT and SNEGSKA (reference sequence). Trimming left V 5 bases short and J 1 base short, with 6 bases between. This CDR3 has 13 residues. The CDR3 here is CSAAVSGANVLTF. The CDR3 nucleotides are TGCAGTGCTGCCGTGTCTGGGGCCAACGTCCTGACTTTC.

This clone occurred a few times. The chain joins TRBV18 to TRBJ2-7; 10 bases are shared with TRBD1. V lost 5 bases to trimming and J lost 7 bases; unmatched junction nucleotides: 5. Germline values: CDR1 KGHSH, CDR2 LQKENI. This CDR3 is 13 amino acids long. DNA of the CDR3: TGTGCCAGCTCAGTGGACAGGGGGAGGGAGCAGTACTTC. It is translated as CASSVDRGREQYF.

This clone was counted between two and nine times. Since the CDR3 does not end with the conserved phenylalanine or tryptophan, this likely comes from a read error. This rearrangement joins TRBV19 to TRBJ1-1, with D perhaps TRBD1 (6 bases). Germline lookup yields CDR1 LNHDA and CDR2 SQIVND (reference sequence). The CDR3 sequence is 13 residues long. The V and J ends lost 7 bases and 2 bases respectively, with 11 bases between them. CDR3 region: CASNLQGNTEAFL. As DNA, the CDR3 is TGTGCCAGTAATCTACAGGGAAACACTGAAGCTTTCCTT.

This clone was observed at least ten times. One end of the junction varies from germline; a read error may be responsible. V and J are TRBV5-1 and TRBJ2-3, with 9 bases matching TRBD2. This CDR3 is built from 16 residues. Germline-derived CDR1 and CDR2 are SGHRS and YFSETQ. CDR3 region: CARSRGGGGLADTQYF. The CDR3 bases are TGCGCCCGCAGCCGGGGCGGGGGGGGCTTAGCAGATACGCAGTATTTT.

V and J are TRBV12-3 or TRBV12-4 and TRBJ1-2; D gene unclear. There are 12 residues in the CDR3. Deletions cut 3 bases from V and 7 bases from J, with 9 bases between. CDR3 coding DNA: TGTGCCAGCAGTTTCGGACTTTTTGGCTACACCTTC. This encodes CASSFGLFGYTF.

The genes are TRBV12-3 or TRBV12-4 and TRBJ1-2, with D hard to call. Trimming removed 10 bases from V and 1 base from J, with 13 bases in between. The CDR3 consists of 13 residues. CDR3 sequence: CATTRLHNYGYTF. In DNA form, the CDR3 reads TGTGCCACCACCCGATTGCATAACTATGGCTACACCTTC.

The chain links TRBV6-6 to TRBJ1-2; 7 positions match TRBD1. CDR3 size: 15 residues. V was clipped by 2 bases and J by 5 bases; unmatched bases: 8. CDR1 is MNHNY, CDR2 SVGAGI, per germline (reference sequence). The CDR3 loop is CASSYGGTDLYGYTF. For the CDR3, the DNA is TGTGCCAGCAGTTACGGAGGGACAGACCTATATGGCTACACCTTC.

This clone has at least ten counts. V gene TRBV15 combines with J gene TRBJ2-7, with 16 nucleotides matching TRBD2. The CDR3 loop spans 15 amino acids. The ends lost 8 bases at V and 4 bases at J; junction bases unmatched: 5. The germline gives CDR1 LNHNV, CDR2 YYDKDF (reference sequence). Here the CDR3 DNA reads TGTGCCACCTCGGGACTAGCGGGAGGGATTTACGAGCAGTACTTC. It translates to CATSGLAGGIYEQYF.

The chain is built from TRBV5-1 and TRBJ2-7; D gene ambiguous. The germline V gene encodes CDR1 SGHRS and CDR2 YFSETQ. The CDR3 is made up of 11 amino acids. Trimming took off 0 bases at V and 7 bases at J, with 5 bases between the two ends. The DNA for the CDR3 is TGCGCCAGCAGCTTGGAGGCTGAGCAGTACTTC. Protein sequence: CASSLEAEQYF.

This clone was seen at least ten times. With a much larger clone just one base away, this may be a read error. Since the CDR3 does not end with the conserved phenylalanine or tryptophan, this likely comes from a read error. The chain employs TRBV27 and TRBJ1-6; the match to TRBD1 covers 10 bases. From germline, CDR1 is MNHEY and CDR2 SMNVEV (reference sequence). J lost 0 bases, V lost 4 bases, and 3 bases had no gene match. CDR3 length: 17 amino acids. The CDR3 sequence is CASSWDRGSSYNSPLHL. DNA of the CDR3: TGTGCCAGCAGTTGGGACAGGGGAAGCTCCTATAATTCACCCCTCCACCTT.

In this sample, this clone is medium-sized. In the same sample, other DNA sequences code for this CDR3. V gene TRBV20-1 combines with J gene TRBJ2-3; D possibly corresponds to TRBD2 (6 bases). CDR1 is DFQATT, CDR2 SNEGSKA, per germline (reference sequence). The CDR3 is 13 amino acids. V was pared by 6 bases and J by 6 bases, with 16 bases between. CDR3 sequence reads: CSASSEGHDTQYF. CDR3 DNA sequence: TGCAGTGCCTCCTCGGAGGGCCACGATACGCAGTATTTT.

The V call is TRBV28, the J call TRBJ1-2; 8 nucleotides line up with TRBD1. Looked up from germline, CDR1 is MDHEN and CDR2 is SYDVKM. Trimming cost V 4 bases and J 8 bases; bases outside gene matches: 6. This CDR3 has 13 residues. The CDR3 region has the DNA TGTGCCAGCAGTTCAAACTACAGGGGGGGCTACACCTTC. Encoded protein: CASSSNYRGGYTF.